This TCR beta chain comes out of a study of cytomegalovirus exposure and HLA in healthy donors. Germline lookup yields CDR1 LNHNV and CDR2 YYDKDF (reference sequence). Trimming took 5 bases from V and 6 from J; bases not matched to a gene: 5. The length of the CDR3 is 14 residues. The PCR ran on 60 Vbeta and 13 Jbeta primers. Sequencing used immunoSEQ multiplex PCR; TCRdb keeps in-frame clones, though not all of them. This repertoire shows 100,000 to 150,000 clones, around 82% found once; its top ten account for around 1.7%. Sequencing was done on a sample of PBMCs. The receptor was isolated from a boy younger than 18 in good health and CMV-seronegative. The chain combines TRBV15 with TRBJ1-5, with 9 bases that match TRBD1. The CDR3 DNA reads TGTGCCACCAGCTGGGACAGGGCTGGTCAGCCCCAGCATTTT. Its translation: CATSWDRAGQPQHF.